This note documents a single TCR beta chain sequence. These data belong to a study of blood T cell repertoires in COVID-19. V lost 6 bases, J lost 6 bases, and 8 bases stayed unmatched. The V gene's germline CDR1 is MNHEY and CDR2 SMNVEV (reference sequence). This CDR3 has 14 residues. Repertoires were generated with immunoSEQ multiplex PCR, while TCRdb's copy carries only in-frame clones and drops some. The profile shows roughly 100,000 clones, approximately 83% of them singletons. The chain joins TRBV27 to TRBJ1-5; 7 bases match TRBD1. The source of this sequence is an elderly woman with active or convalescent COVID-19. The sequencing input was peripheral blood. The CDR3: CASSSDREGQPQHF. The CDR3 bases are TGTGCCAGCAGCTCCGACAGGGAAGGTCAGCCCCAGCATTTT.